This T cell receptor beta chain was profiled in a study of T cell clonotyping in hematopoietic cell transplantation. Using immunoSEQ multiplex PCR, the repertoire was profiled, and TCRdb retains in-frame clones only, with some absent. The sample includes tens of thousands of clones, less than 96% seen only once; the top ten take 1.5% to 2%. The V end was cut by 6 bases, the J end by 4 bases, with 16 bases between. Germline V gene sequence: CDR1 MDHEN, CDR2 SYDVKM. The CDR3 spans 14 residues. Time point specified: recipient sample about 28 days before transplant, after cytoreduction. The chain uses TRBV28 and TRBJ2-7; D might be TRBD1 (5 bases). This clonotype originated in a woman between 50 and 59 years old with acute myeloid leukemia. Some clones in this sample may be carry-over from other donors' samples. Material: peripheral blood mononuclear cells, obtained before stem cell transplant. This chain's CDR3 is CASSRTSVGYEQYF. CDR3 DNA sequence: TGTGCCAGCAGCCGGACATCGGTCGGGTACGAGCAGTACTTC.